This TCR beta chain comes out of a study of OX40 agonist ivuxolimab in advanced cancers. For this clone: The junction does not match germline at one end; this may be a read error.

Measured with immunoSEQ multiplex PCR; TCRdb has only the in-frame clones, and not every one. The sample has some 42,000 clones, more than 80% seen once. The sample consisted of CD4+ or CD8+ T cells sorted from blood, taken in a trial of the OX40 agonist ivuxolimab. This clonotype was obtained from an adult with an advanced solid tumor such as melanoma, head and neck, liver or kidney cancer.

CDR3 residues: CASSLGGSAEAFF. CDR3 DNA: TGTGCCAGCAGTTTAGGGGGCAGTGCTGAAGCTTTCTTT. The J gene is TRBJ1-1, the V gene TRBV7-2, with TRBD1 identical over 7 bases. Per germline, CDR1 SGHTA and CDR2 FQGNSA. CDR3 length equals 13 residues.